This TCR beta chain was recovered during a study of T cells in Graves' hyperthyroidism and ophthalmopathy. A word on this clonotype: The junction shows a germline mismatch at one end, possibly a read error.

From germline, CDR1 is DFQATT and CDR2 SNEGSKA (reference sequence). The CDR3 consists of 12 residues. There were TCR beta CDR3 regions amplified from RNA transcripts. RT-PCR in the first round (using the HTBI primer set) targeted the TCR CDR3. Via MiXCR, TCRdb re-called the multiplex PCR reads, giving one row per CDR3 protein. Here the sample spans about 46,000 distinct CDR3 sequences, approximately 49% being singletons. This chain uses TRBV20-1 with TRBJ1-6; D is possibly TRBD1 (5 bases). The TCR originated in a woman between 45 and 65 years old with Graves' hyperthyroidism. The sequenced material came from peripheral blood or thyroid tissue (not recorded which). CDR3 region: CSAQRGGNPLYF. The DNA for the CDR3 is TGCAGTGCCCAAAGGGGAGGCAACCCCCTCTACTTT.